This TCR beta chain was identified during a study of cytomegalovirus exposure and HLA in healthy donors. Study-wide results and caveats: Upon later analysis, TCR association rates were observed to vary by HLA locus, being highest for DRB1 and lowest for HLA-C. An apparent linkage of common viral pathogens to several of the most significant clusters emerged in a later analysis.

This clone was found a few times. Its antigen is as yet unknown. The CDR3 contains 15 residues. Germline V CDR1 and CDR2: SGHRS, YFSETQ. V lost 2 bases and J lost 4; bases outside the gene matches: 8. Primers for the PCR totalled 60 Vbeta and 13 Jbeta. Assay: immunoSEQ multiplex PCR; the TCRdb copy retains only in-frame clones and omits some. The data contain about 100,000 clones, around 80% of them singletons. The TCR originated in a female donor in good health and CMV-seropositive. The genes are TRBV5-1 and TRBJ2-5; 7 bases are shared with TRBD2. Specimen: PBMCs. The CDR3 nucleotides read TGCGCCAGCAGCTTCGCCGGGAGGTTGGGAGAGACCCAGTACTTC. Translating gives CASSFAGRLGETQYF.